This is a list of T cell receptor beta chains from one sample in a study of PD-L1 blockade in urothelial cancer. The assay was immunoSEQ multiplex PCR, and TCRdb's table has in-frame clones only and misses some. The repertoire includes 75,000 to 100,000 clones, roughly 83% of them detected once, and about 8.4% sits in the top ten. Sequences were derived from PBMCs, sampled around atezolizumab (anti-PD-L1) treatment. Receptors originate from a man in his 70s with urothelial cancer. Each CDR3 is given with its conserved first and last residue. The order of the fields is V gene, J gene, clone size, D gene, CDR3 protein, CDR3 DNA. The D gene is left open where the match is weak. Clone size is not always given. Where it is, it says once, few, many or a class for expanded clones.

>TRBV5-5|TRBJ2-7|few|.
CASSFPKGGESSEQYF
TGTGCCAGCAGCTTTCCAAAGGGGGGGGAATCATCCGAGCAGTACTTC
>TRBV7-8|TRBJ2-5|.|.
CASSLAQGETQYF
TGTGCCAGCAGCTTAGCGCAGGGGGAGACCCAGTACTTC
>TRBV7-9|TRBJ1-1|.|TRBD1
CASSLDRGFEAFF
TGTGCCAGCAGCTTAGACAGGGGGTTTGAAGCTTTCTTT
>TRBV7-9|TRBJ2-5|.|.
CASSQRGLGTQYF
TGTGCCAGCAGCCAAAGGGGCCTAGGGACCCAGTACTTC
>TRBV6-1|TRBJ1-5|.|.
CASRLSENQPQHF
TGTGCCAGCAGACTATCAGAGAATCAGCCCCAGCATTTT
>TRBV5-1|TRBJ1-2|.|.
CASSFGGGVGGYTF
TGCGCCAGCAGCTTTGGGGGGGGCGTTGGTGGCTACACCTTC
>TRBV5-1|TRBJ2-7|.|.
CASRGSTYEQYF
TGCGCCAGCAGGGGCTCCACCTACGAGCAGTACTTC
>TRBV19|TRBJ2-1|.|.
CASSKWTGRGNEQFF
TGTGCCAGTTCGAAATGGACAGGGAGGGGGAATGAGCAGTTCTTC
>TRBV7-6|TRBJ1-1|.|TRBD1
CASSSGTGGRGTEAFF
TGTGCCAGCAGCTCTGGGACAGGGGGGCGGGGCACTGAAGCTTTCTTT
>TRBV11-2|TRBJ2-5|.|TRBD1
CASSLSGGQETQYF
TGTGCCAGCAGCTTATCAGGGGGCCAAGAGACCCAGTACTTC
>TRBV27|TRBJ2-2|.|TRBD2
CASSLGGAGELFF
TGTGCCAGCAGCCTCGGGGGGGCCGGGGAGCTGTTTTTT
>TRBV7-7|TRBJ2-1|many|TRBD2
CASSFIAGSNEQFF
TGTGCTAGCAGCTTCATAGCGGGCTCCAATGAGCAGTTCTTC
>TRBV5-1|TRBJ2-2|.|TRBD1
CASSKRQGAGELFF
TGCGCCAGCAGCAAACGACAGGGAGCCGGGGAGCTGTTTTTT
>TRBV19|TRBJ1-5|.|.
CASSIFEQSNQPQHF
TGTGCCAGTAGTATTTTCGAACAAAGCAATCAGCCCCAGCATTTT
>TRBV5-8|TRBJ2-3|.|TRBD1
CASSSYRGPSTDTQYF
TGTGCCAGCAGCTCTTACAGGGGACCAAGCACAGATACGCAGTATTTT
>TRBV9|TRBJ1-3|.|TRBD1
CASSAGQGWTGNTIYF
TGTGCCAGCAGCGCCGGACAGGGATGGACTGGAAACACCATATATTTT
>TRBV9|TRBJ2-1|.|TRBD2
CASSEVAGFYNEQFF
TGTGCCAGCAGCGAGGTAGCGGGGTTTTACAATGAGCAGTTCTTC
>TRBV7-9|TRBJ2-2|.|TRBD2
CASSSAMGVAGGPMFF
TGTGCCAGCAGCTCCGCCATGGGAGTAGCGGGGGGCCCTATGTTTTTT
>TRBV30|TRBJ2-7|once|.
CAWSVPDSSSYEQYF
TGTGCCTGGAGTGTACCTGATAGCAGCTCCTACGAGCAGTACTTC
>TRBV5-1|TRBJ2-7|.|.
CASSLASRGYEQYF
TGCGCCAGCAGCTTGGCCAGCAGGGGCTACGAGCAGTACTTC
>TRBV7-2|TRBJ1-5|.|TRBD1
CASSQLTGDNQPQHF
TGTGCCAGCAGCCAATTGACAGGGGACAATCAGCCCCAGCATTTT
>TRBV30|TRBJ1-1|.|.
CALQPSGSPNTEAFF
TGTGCCCTCCAACCCTCCGGGAGCCCGAACACTGAAGCTTTCTTT
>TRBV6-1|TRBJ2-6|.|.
CASISGSAGANVLTF
TGTGCCAGCATATCGGGGTCTGCTGGGGCCAACGTCCTGACTTTC
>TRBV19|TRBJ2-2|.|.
CASKQPGLDTGELFF
TGTGCCAGTAAACAGCCTGGACTGGACACCGGGGAGCTGTTTTTT
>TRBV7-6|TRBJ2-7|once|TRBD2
CASSLVLAGGEQYF
TGTGCCAGCAGCTTGGTACTAGCGGGAGGGGAGCAGTACTTC
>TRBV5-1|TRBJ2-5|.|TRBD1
CASSLNSGTAEETQYF
TGCGCCAGCAGCTTGAACTCCGGGACAGCGGAAGAGACCCAGTACTTC
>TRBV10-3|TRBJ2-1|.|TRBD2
CAISVAGVSGNEQFF
TGTGCCATCAGTGTAGCGGGAGTGTCGGGAAATGAGCAGTTCTTC
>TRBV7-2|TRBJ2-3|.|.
CASSARERERDTQYF
TGTGCCAGCAGCGCCCGTGAACGGGAAAGGGATACGCAGTATTTT
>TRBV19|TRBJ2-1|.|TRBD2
CASSMSGTSGRFHNEQFF
TGTGCCAGTAGTATGTCAGGGACTAGCGGGAGGTTCCACAATGAGCAGTTCTTC
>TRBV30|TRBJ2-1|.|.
CAWSGSSYNEQFF
TGTGCCTGGAGCGGGAGCTCCTACAATGAGCAGTTCTTC
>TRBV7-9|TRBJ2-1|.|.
CASSLDFNEQFF
TGTGCCAGCAGCTTAGACTTTAATGAGCAGTTCTTC
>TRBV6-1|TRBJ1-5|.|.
CASSEALLEGSQPQHF
TGTGCCAGCAGTGAAGCGCTTCTAGAGGGTTCTCAGCCCCAGCATTTT
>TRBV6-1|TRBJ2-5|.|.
CASSEEGGQETQYF
TGTGCCAGCAGTGAAGAGGGGGGGCAAGAGACCCAGTACTTC
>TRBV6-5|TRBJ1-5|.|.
CASTRGGNQPQHF
TGTGCCAGCACCAGGGGCGGAAACCAGCCCCAGCATTTT
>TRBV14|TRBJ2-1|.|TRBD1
CASSQWDRGPRLSSYNEQFF
TGTGCCAGCAGCCAATGGGACAGGGGGCCCCGACTTAGCTCCTACAATGAGCAGTTCTTC
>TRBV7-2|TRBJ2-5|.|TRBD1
CASSPGGDRAQETQYF
TGTGCCAGCAGCCCCGGAGGGGACAGGGCTCAAGAGACCCAGTACTTC
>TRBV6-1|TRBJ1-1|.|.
CASRRATEENTEAFF
TGTGCCAGCAGACGGGCCACGGAGGAGAACACTGAAGCTTTCTTT
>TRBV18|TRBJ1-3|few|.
CASSPSGAASSGNTIYF
TGTGCCAGCTCACCATCTGGGGCCGCGAGCTCTGGAAACACCATATATTTT
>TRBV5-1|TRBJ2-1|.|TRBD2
CASSGGLAADNEQFF
TGCGCCAGCAGCGGGGGACTAGCGGCCGACAATGAGCAGTTCTTC
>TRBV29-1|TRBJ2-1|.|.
CSVEKLAGEQFF
TGCAGCGTAGAAAAATTAGCCGGGGAGCAGTTCTTC
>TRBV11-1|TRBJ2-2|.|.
CASSRPFGRGAFGELFF
TGTGCCAGCAGCCGGCCCTTTGGGAGGGGGGCCTTTGGGGAGCTGTTTTTT
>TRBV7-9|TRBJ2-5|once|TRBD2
CASSSGTSGGGETQYF
TGTGCCAGCAGCTCGGGGACTAGCGGGGGCGGAGAGACCCAGTACTTC
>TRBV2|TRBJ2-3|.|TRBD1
CASSENRGTDTQYF
TGTGCCAGCAGTGAGAACAGGGGGACAGATACGCAGTATTTT
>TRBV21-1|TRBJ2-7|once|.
CASSPRGRHEQYF
TGTGCCAGCAGCCCGAGAGGGCGCCACGAGCAGTACTTC
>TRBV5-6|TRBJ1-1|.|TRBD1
CASSFGQGKAEAFF
TGTGCCAGCAGCTTCGGACAGGGGAAGGCTGAAGCTTTCTTT
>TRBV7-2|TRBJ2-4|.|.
CASSLGPSSDLAKNIQYF
TGTGCCAGCAGCTTAGGCCCGTCTAGCGACCTAGCCAAAAACATTCAGTACTTC
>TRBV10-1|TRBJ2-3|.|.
CASSESEGTDTQYF
TGCGCCAGCAGTGAGTCTGAGGGCACAGATACGCAGTATTTT
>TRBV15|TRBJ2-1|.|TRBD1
CATNLGQGSYNEQFF
TGTGCCACCAACTTAGGACAGGGCTCCTACAATGAGCAGTTCTTC
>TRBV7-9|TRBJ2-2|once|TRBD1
CASSLAPGQVTGELFF
TGTGCCAGCAGCTTAGCCCCGGGACAGGTGACCGGGGAGCTGTTTTTT
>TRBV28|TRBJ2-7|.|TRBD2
CASWAGGASYEQYF
TGTGCCAGCTGGGCGGGAGGAGCCTCCTACGAGCAGTACTTC
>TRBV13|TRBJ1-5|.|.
CASSQRTEDQPQHF
TGTGCCAGCAGCCAAAGGACAGAGGATCAGCCCCAGCATTTT
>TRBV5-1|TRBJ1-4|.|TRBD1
CASSLHSGQGNEKLFF
TGCGCCAGCAGCCTGCACTCGGGACAGGGGAATGAAAAACTGTTTTTT